These 13 T cell receptor beta chains came from one sample sequenced in a study of T cell changes during pregnancy in multiple sclerosis. Sequencing used immunoSEQ multiplex PCR; TCRdb keeps in-frame clones, though not all of them. Of over 55,000 clones in the sample, around 93% were seen once. The sample was peripheral blood, taken after pregnancy. The source is a female donor with multiple sclerosis, enrolled in a pregnancy study.

The genes are TRBV2 and TRBJ2-1; tentative D call: TRBD1 (6 bases). Germline V lookup: CDR1 SNHLY, CDR2 FYNNEI. Trimming took 2 bases from V and 5 from J, leaving 10 bases between them. The CDR3 is 14 amino acids. Here the CDR3 reads CASSEQGFNNEQFF. Here the CDR3 DNA reads TGTGCCAGCAGTGAACAGGGGTTCAACAATGAGCAGTTCTTC.

This rearrangement joins TRBV7-9 to TRBJ2-1; a weak D match, TRBD1 (6 bases). V dropped 5 bases and J dropped 7 bases, with 15 bases sitting between them. The length of the CDR3 is 14 residues. Germline V lookup: CDR1 SEHNR, CDR2 FQNEAQ (reference sequence). The CDR3 is CASSRLDRRNEQFF. The CDR3 nucleotides read TGTGCCAGCAGCCGCCTGGACAGACGGAATGAGCAGTTCTTC.

This CDR3 reads CASSTGTRGEKLFF. The DNA of the CDR3 is TGTGCCAGCAGCACGGGCACCCGGGGTGAAAAACTGTTTTTT. This chain links TRBV14 with TRBJ1-4; D gene ambiguous. The CDR3 sequence is 14 residues long. V was pared by 5 bases and J by 7 bases, with 14 bases between. CDR1 SGHDN and CDR2 FVKESK come from the germline V gene.

This clone was found a few times. The chain combines TRBV5-1 with TRBJ1-1; TRBD1 agrees at 9 bases. The CDR3 runs 14 residues. Germline V lookup: CDR1 SGHRS, CDR2 YFSETQ. The junction had 4 bases not matched to a gene; V was cut back by 3 bases and J by 4 bases. CDR3 DNA sequence: TGCGCCAGCAGCTGGAGACAGGGGGGCACTGAAGCTTTCTTT. This gives the protein CASSWRQGGTEAFF.

The chain is built from TRBV2 and TRBJ2-3, with a tentative D call TRBD2 (6 bases). The CDR3 sequence is 15 residues long. Germline loops: CDR1 SNHLY, CDR2 FYNNEI. V was trimmed by 11 bases and J by 4 bases, leaving 22 bases between them. CDR3 DNA: TGTGCCGTCCTTTCGGGCTGGAGGGACCCAGATACGCAGTATTTT. Residues: CAVLSGWRDPDTQYF.

The chain couples TRBV9 to TRBJ2-2, with TRBD1 as a possible D gene (6 bases). Germline V gene lookup returns CDR1 SGDLS and CDR2 YYNGEE. The CDR3 covers 17 residues. The V and J ends lost 0 bases and 5 bases respectively, with 17 bases between them. The CDR3 reads CASSVESTGWGTGELFF. The CDR3 bases are TGTGCCAGCAGCGTAGAATCTACAGGGTGGGGGACCGGGGAGCTGTTTTTT.

This rearrangement joins TRBV25-1 to TRBJ2-5, with D possibly being TRBD1 (6 bases). The J call is doubtful: the DNA matches TRBJ2-7 better. Germline lookup yields CDR1 MGHDK and CDR2 SYGVNS. The CDR3 totals 15 residues. CDR3 sequence: CASSDSTRDNYEQYF. CDR3 DNA: TGTGCCAGCAGTGATTCGACCCGGGACAACTACGAGCAGTACTTC.

The chain is built from TRBV7-6 and TRBJ2-3, with D possibly TRBD2 on 6 matching bases. The CDR3 extends over 16 amino acids. The germline V and J ends were trimmed by 5 bases and 0 bases, with 15 bases remaining between them. Germline V gene data show CDR1 as SGHVS and CDR2 as FNYEAQ. DNA for the CDR3: TGTGCCAGCAGCCGCTTCACTAGCTCTAGCACAGATACGCAGTATTTT. Protein product: CASSRFTSSSTDTQYF.

The genes are TRBV28 and TRBJ2-1, with D perhaps TRBD2 (5 bases). V was shortened by 7 bases and J by 0 bases, with 10 bases between the two germline ends. Germline assignment: CDR1 MDHEN and CDR2 SYDVKM. The length of the CDR3 is 14 residues. The CDR3 loop is CASTPSGSYNEQFF. The CDR3 DNA follows: TGTGCCAGCACTCCCAGCGGCTCCTACAATGAGCAGTTCTTC.

The chain uses TRBV29-1 and TRBJ1-2; a weak D match, TRBD1 (6 bases). In germline, CDR1 is SQVTM, CDR2 ANQGSEA. V shed 3 bases and J shed 7 bases, with 18 bases lying between them. CDR3 length equals 14 residues. The CDR3 protein is CSVERGGEALGYTF. DNA for the CDR3: TGCAGCGTTGAGAGAGGGGGGGAAGCGCTTGGCTACACCTTC.

The chain has TRBV10-3 and TRBJ1-1, with 10 nucleotides matching TRBD1. The CDR3 is made up of 15 amino acids. The J segment lost 0 bases and the V segment lost 4 bases, leaving 2 bases of the junction unmatched. The germline V gene has CDR1 ENHRY and CDR2 SYGVKD. The CDR3, as DNA: TGTGCCATCAGTGGGGGGACAGGGGTGAACACTGAAGCTTTCTTT. It encodes CAISGGTGVNTEAFF.

V and J are TRBV19 and TRBJ1-1; perhaps TRBD1 as D (6 bases). The length of the CDR3 is 14 residues. CDR1 LNHDA and CDR2 SQIVND come from the germline V gene (reference sequence). Trimming took 7 bases from V and 7 from J, leaving 19 bases between them. The CDR3 reads CASTTTGIAFEAFF. The CDR3 nucleotides are TGTGCCAGTACTACCACAGGGATCGCGTTTGAAGCTTTCTTT.

The rearrangement joins TRBV5-5 to TRBJ2-1; 13 nucleotides align to TRBD2. Trimming removed 4 bases from V and 6 bases from J; junction bases left unmatched: 4. The germline V gene has CDR1 SGHKS and CDR2 YYEKEE (reference sequence). This CDR3 spans 15 amino acids. CDR3 sequence (DNA): TGTGCCAGCAGCATACTAGCGGGAGGGGTCAATGAGCAGTTCTTC. Translating gives CASSILAGGVNEQFF.